The clone carrying this TCR beta chain was observed a single time. The target antigen is unknown. The source of the sample is a study of cytomegalovirus exposure and HLA in healthy donors. The PCR contained 60 Vbeta and 13 Jbeta primers. Clones were read by immunoSEQ multiplex PCR, and TCRdb kept only the in-frame ones, dropping some. The profile shows over 200,000 clones, about 89% of them singletons. Whole-study findings and limits: More clonal expansion characterized HLA-associated TCR beta chains than equally common others in a later analysis.

Germline lookup yields CDR1 SNHLY and CDR2 FYNNEI. The V end was cut by 6 bases, the J end by 3 bases, with 12 bases between. The CDR3 sequence is 13 residues long. The clonotype originates from a woman aged 18-29 years in good health and CMV-seronegative. Specimen: PBMCs. This chain uses TRBV2 with TRBJ2-7; tentative D call: TRBD1 (5 bases). The CDR3 nucleotides are TGTGCCAGCAGGTTGACAGCAATCTACGAGCAGTACTTC. Its translation: CASRLTAIYEQYF.